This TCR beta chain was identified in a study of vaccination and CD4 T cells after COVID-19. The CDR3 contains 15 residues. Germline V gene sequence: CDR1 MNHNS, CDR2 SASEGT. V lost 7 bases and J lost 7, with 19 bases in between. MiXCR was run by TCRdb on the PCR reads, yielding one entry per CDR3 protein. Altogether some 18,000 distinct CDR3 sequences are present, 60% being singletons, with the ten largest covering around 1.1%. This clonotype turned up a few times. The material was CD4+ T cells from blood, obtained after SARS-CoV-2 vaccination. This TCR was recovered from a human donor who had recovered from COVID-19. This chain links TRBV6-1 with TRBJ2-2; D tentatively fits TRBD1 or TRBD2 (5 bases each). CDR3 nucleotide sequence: TGTGCCAGCACCAGGGATCTAATTGAGGGCGGGGAGCTGTTTTTT. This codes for CASTRDLIEGGELFF.